The clone carrying this T cell receptor beta chain was detected once. What it recognizes is unknown. Treatment specified: around 19 received Ad26.COV2.S at low or high dose, single or two shots; several received placebo; per-sample allocation not given. Sampling was performed 63 days after the first vaccine or placebo injection. The sample is drawn from a study of Ad26.COV2.S vaccination and SARS-CoV-2 variants. Study information: Ad26.COV2.S given intramuscularly, once or twice 56 days apart.

Using immunoSEQ multiplex PCR, the repertoire was profiled, and TCRdb retains in-frame clones only, with some absent. Here the sample spans more than 300,000 clones, approximately 86% being singletons. Germline lookup yields CDR1 LGHDT and CDR2 YNNKEL (reference sequence). The V end lost 5 bases, the J end lost 7 bases, and 16 bases lay between the germline ends. This CDR3 has 14 residues. Study conclusions and caveats: Spike-specific TCR breadth was greater in vaccine than placebo recipients.

The V call is TRBV3-1 (or the pseudogene TRBV3-2), the J call TRBJ2-3; D gene uncertain. This material consisted of peripheral blood, taken in a trial of Ad26.COV2.S vaccine versus placebo. The receptor was derived from a person aged 18 to 65 who received the Ad26.COV2.S COVID-19 vaccine or a placebo. The CDR3 sequence: CASSYSRLANTQYF. The CDR3 region has the DNA TGTGCCAGCAGCTACTCTAGGCTTGCCAATACGCAGTATTTT.